Below are 30 T cell receptor beta chains sequenced from a single sample in a study of blood T cell repertoires in COVID-19. Repertoires were generated with immunoSEQ multiplex PCR, while TCRdb's copy carries only in-frame clones and drops some. Of 490,000 or so clones detected, approximately 90% appear once; the ten largest clones hold approximately 8%. Sequencing was carried out using PBMCs or T cells enriched from blood (not recorded which). The receptors shown here come from a woman aged 60 to 75 who had recovered from COVID-19.

This chain connects TRBV6-5 to TRBJ1-5; 9 bases match TRBD1. Trimming at V came to 10 bases and at J to 0 bases, leaving 7 bases not matched to a gene. The CDR3 runs to 15 residues. Germline CDR1 reads MNHEY; CDR2 reads SVGAGI. The CDR3 coding sequence is TGTGCCACCAGGACAGGGGCTTATAGCAATCAGCCCCAGCATTTT. The encoded protein is CATRTGAYSNQPQHF.

The V call is TRBV7-8, the J call TRBJ2-3, with 12 bases identical to TRBD2. The CDR3 spans 16 residues. With 5 bases clipped from V and 7 bases from J, the junction kept 10 bases outside the gene matches. Germline assignment: CDR1 SGHVS and CDR2 FQNEAQ. CDR3 sequence (DNA): TGTGCCAGCAGCCAGGGTCCTAGCGGGGGGGCATATACGCAGTATTTT. Translating gives CASSQGPSGGAYTQYF.

This clone was seen a single time. This sequence joins TRBV29-1 and TRBJ1-1, with 8 bases that match TRBD1. J lost 4 bases, V lost 8 bases, and 9 bases had no gene match. The CDR3 is 13 amino acids. Germline values: CDR1 SQVTM, CDR2 ANQGSEA. CDR3 loop: CSFKDRAITEAFF. The CDR3 nucleotides read TGCAGCTTCAAGGACAGGGCGATCACTGAAGCTTTCTTT.

The chain has TRBV7-9 and TRBJ2-1; the D is unclear. The germline V gene encodes CDR1 SEHNR and CDR2 FQNEAQ (reference sequence). V lost 2 bases and J lost 7, with 6 bases in between. The CDR3 is 12 amino acids. The CDR3 region has the DNA TGTGCCAGCAGCTTAAGAGAGAATGAGCAGTTCTTC. This gives the protein CASSLRENEQFF.

The chain is built from TRBV29-1 and TRBJ2-3, with TRBD2 matching over 7 bases. Germline CDR1 SQVTM, CDR2 ANQGSEA. V trimming: 1 base; J trimming: 4 bases; junction bases outside the gene matches: 11. There are 16 residues in the CDR3. This CDR3 reads CSVEARLRGGADTQYF. DNA for the CDR3: TGCAGCGTTGAAGCTAGGCTCCGCGGGGGAGCAGATACGCAGTATTTT.

V gene TRBV15 combines with J gene TRBJ2-1; 9 positions agree with TRBD1. The CDR3 is 16 amino acids. CDR1 LNHNV and CDR2 YYDKDF come from the germline V gene (reference sequence). Trimming at V came to 5 bases and at J to 8 bases, leaving 13 bases not matched to a gene. The CDR3, as DNA: TGTGCCACCAGCCTAGAGGGGGACAGGGAGGAAGATGAGCAGTTCTTC. Translating gives CATSLEGDREEDEQFF. The full variable domain, in which reference TRBV15 and TRBJ2-1 provide the parts outside the CDR3, is DAMVIQNPRYQVTQFGKPVTLSCSQTLNHNVMYWYQQKSSQAPKLLFHYYDKDFNNEADTPDNFQSRRPNTSFCFLDIRSPGLGDTAMYLCATSLEGDREEDEQFFGPGTRLTVL.

This chain uses TRBV5-6 with TRBJ1-1, with 7 bases aligning to TRBD1. CDR1 SGHDT and CDR2 YYEEEE come from the germline V gene. Trimming took 4 bases from V and 0 from J; bases not matched to a gene: 9. The CDR3 spans 16 residues. For the CDR3, the DNA is TGTGCCAGCAGCCTAAAGACAGGGATCATGAACACTGAAGCTTTCTTT. Encoded protein: CASSLKTGIMNTEAFF. Complete variable domain (other parts from reference TRBV5-6 and TRBJ1-1): DAGVTQSPTHLIKTRGQQVTLRCSPKSGHDTVSWYQQALGQGPQFIFQYYEEEERQRGNFPDRFSGHQFPNYSSELNVNALLLGDSALYLCASSLKTGIMNTEAFFGQGTRLTVV.

This rearrangement joins TRBV20-1 to TRBJ1-2, with D tentatively TRBD1 (6 bases). V lost 6 bases, J lost 6 bases, and 11 bases lay in between. Germline CDR1 is DFQATT and CDR2 is SNEGSKA (reference sequence). This CDR3 contains 11 residues. The CDR3 sequence is CSAIYRDGYTF. The CDR3 DNA is TGCAGTGCCATCTACAGGGATGGCTACACCTTC.

V and J are TRBV9 and TRBJ1-5; no clear D. V lost 7 bases, J lost 0 bases, and 17 bases lay in between. The germline CDR1 and CDR2 sequences are SGDLS and YYNGEE. The CDR3 extends over 16 amino acids. The CDR3 DNA follows: TGTGCCAGCTTAAGTAAGGGAGAACATAGCAATCAGCCCCAGCATTTT. The encoded protein is CASLSKGEHSNQPQHF.

V and J are TRBV11-3 and TRBJ1-6; D gene uncertain. The germline V gene encodes CDR1 SGHNT and CDR2 YENEEA. Trimming shortened V by 5 bases and J by 10 bases, and 15 bases separated the two germline ends. The CDR3 spans 14 residues. This CDR3 reads CASSRGTLGSPLHF. CDR3 in DNA: TGTGCCAGCAGCCGAGGCACCTTAGGATCACCCCTCCACTTT.

This clone turned up a few times. The rearrangement uses TRBV5-6 and TRBJ2-7, with TRBD1 matching 7 bases. J lost 0 bases, V lost 3 bases, and 6 bases had no gene match. Germline assignment: CDR1 SGHDT and CDR2 YYEEEE. This CDR3 comprises 15 residues. The CDR3 is CASSYDREGSYEQYF. The CDR3 nucleotides read TGTGCCAGCAGCTACGACAGGGAAGGCTCCTACGAGCAGTACTTC.

The chain has TRBV5-4 and TRBJ2-5; D call uncertain. The CDR3 consists of 12 residues. V was shortened by 5 bases and J by 4 bases, with 9 bases between the two germline ends. CDR1 is SGHNT, CDR2 YYREEE, per germline (reference sequence). The CDR3 spells CASSLSSETQYF. The CDR3 DNA reads as TGTGCCAGCAGTCTCTCCTCAGAGACCCAGTACTTC. Using reference TRBV5-4 and TRBJ2-5 for the parts outside the CDR3, the full variable domain is ETGVTQSPTHLIKTRGQQVTLRCSSQSGHNTVSWYQQALGQGPQFIFQYYREEENGRGNFPPRFSGLQFPNYSSELNVNALELDDSALYLCASSLSSETQYFGPGTRLLVL.

CDR3 in DNA: TGTGCCAGCACCGGGACTAGCACCGGGGAGCTGTTTTTT. Translation: CASTGTSTGELFF. The genes are TRBV9 and TRBJ2-2, with 8 bases fitting TRBD2. The CDR3 totals 13 residues. The V and J ends lost 6 bases and 4 bases, in that order; junction bases with no gene match: 2. Germline CDR1 SGDLS, CDR2 YYNGEE. The full variable domain, rest sourced from reference TRBV9 and TRBJ2-2, is DSGVTQTPKHLITATGQRVTLRCSPRSGDLSVYWYQQSLDQGLQFLIQYYNGEERAKGNILERFSAQQFPDLHSELNLSSLELGDSALYFCASTGTSTGELFFGEGSRLTVL.

The chain carries TRBV5-1 and TRBJ2-1, with TRBD1 matching 7 bases. The CDR3 is 15 amino acids. V was clipped by 1 base and J by 3 bases; unmatched bases: 4. Germline values: CDR1 SGHRS, CDR2 YFSETQ. This chain's CDR3 is CASSLTGVDYNEQFF. The CDR3 DNA sequence: TGCGCCAGCAGCTTGACAGGGGTGGACTACAATGAGCAGTTCTTC.

V usage is TRBV4-1 and J usage is TRBJ2-3, with D tentatively TRBD1 (6 bases). Trimming shortened V by 1 base and J by 3 bases, and 14 bases separated the two germline ends. Germline CDR1 reads MGHRA; CDR2 reads YSYEKL. This CDR3 region has 16 residues. In DNA form, the CDR3 reads TGCGCCAGCAGCCAAGTACCAGGGGTGGGGACAGATACGCAGTATTTT. Translated: CASSQVPGVGTDTQYF.

CDR3 in amino acids: CASSFLGQLSGNTIYF. CDR3 coding DNA: TGTGCCAGCAGCTTTCTGGGACAACTCTCTGGAAACACCATATATTTT. The gene calls are TRBV11-2 and TRBJ1-3, with D possibly matching TRBD1 (6 bases). The CDR3 spans 16 residues. The V end was cut by 3 bases, the J end by 0 bases, with 12 bases between. Germline CDR1 and CDR2: SGHAT and FQNNGV.

V usage is TRBV9 and J usage is TRBJ2-3, with TRBD2 identical over 8 bases. The germline V gene has CDR1 SGDLS and CDR2 YYNGEE. V shed 0 bases, J shed 4 bases, and the junction held 19 bases outside the gene matches. This CDR3 is built from 20 residues. CDR3 sequence reads: CASSVEGGVVLGLEADTQYF. For the CDR3, the DNA is TGTGCCAGCAGCGTAGAGGGAGGGGTTGTTTTGGGACTAGAGGCAGATACGCAGTATTTT.

The chain is built from TRBV25-1 and TRBJ1-6; no definite D call. Germline CDR1 is MGHDK and CDR2 is SYGVNS. The CDR3 totals 14 residues. V was pared by 3 bases and J by 2 bases, with 5 bases between. The CDR3 DNA reads as TGTGCCAGCAGTGATTATACCTATAATTCACCCCTCCACTTT. Translation: CASSDYTYNSPLHF.

The chain recombines TRBV6-5 with TRBJ2-1; D may be TRBD1 (6 bases). V lost 1 base and J 6 bases, leaving 13 bases between the germline ends. There are 15 residues in the CDR3. The germline gives CDR1 MNHEY, CDR2 SVGAGI. The CDR3 DNA follows: TGTGCCAGCAGTTACTTGGCAACAGGGAGCAATGAGCAGTTCTTC. This codes for CASSYLATGSNEQFF.

This chain uses TRBV3-1 (or the pseudogene TRBV3-2) with TRBJ2-6; 7 nucleotides agree with TRBD1. Looked up from germline, CDR1 is LGHDT and CDR2 is YNNKEL (reference sequence). The CDR3 has 16 residues. Trimming at V came to 4 bases and at J to 3 bases, leaving 6 bases not matched to a gene. The CDR3 sequence: CASSLDRTGGANVLTF. CDR3 nucleotide sequence: TGTGCCAGCAGCCTGGACAGGACGGGTGGGGCCAACGTCCTGACTTTC.

The chain joins TRBV24-1 to TRBJ1-2; 8 bases line up with TRBD1. V shed 3 bases and J 8 bases; nucleotides not matched to a gene: 13. This CDR3 contains 16 residues. Per the germline V gene, CDR1 is KGHDR and CDR2 is SFDVKD. The CDR3 reads CATSDASGGAPWGYTF. CDR3 sequence (DNA): TGTGCCACCAGTGATGCTTCAGGGGGCGCCCCTTGGGGCTACACCTTC.

V usage is TRBV7-2 and J usage is TRBJ2-4; TRBD1 might be the D (5 bases). The CDR3 has 16 residues. Trimming cost V 6 bases and J 0 bases, with 15 bases left between them. Germline CDR1 SGHTA, CDR2 FQGNSA. The CDR3 DNA reads TGTGCCAGCAGTTTGACAGTTCAGTTAGCCAAAAACATTCAGTACTTC. Its protein is CASSLTVQLAKNIQYF.

The chain employs TRBV7-2 and TRBJ2-1, with TRBD1 matching over 7 bases. V lost 1 base, J lost 7 bases, and 4 bases stayed unmatched. Germline lookup yields CDR1 SGHTA and CDR2 FQGNSA. This CDR3 region has 14 residues. The CDR3 is CASSLEGARNEQFF. For the CDR3, the DNA is TGTGCCAGCAGCTTAGAGGGGGCCCGGAATGAGCAGTTCTTC.

The chain links TRBV30 to TRBJ2-1, with D unresolved. V lost 3 bases and J 4 bases, leaving 10 bases between the germline ends. The CDR3 spans 13 residues. Germline assignment: CDR1 GTSNPN and CDR2 SVGIG (reference sequence). The CDR3 reads CAWRRMAYNEQFF. The CDR3 nucleotides read TGTGCCTGGAGGAGGATGGCTTACAATGAGCAGTTCTTC. Based on the CDR3 plus reference TRBV30 and TRBJ2-1, the full variable domain is SQTIHQWPATLVQPVGSPLSLECTVEGTSNPNLYWYRQAAGRGLQLLFYSVGIGQISSEVPQNLSASRPQDRQFILSSKKLLLSDSGFYLCAWRRMAYNEQFFGPGTRLTVL.

The rearrangement links TRBV6-5 to TRBJ2-2; a possible D gene is TRBD2 (5 bases). Trimming stripped 11 bases from V and 1 base from J, with 11 bases between. Germline V lookup: CDR1 MNHEY, CDR2 SVGAGI. The CDR3 loop spans 13 amino acids. Here the CDR3 DNA reads TGTGCCGGCCGGGGTGGGAACACCGGGGAGCTGTTTTTT. Translated: CAGRGGNTGELFF.

The V call is TRBV2, the J call TRBJ1-6, with TRBD1 matching over 7 bases. The CDR3 contains 13 residues. The V gene's germline CDR1 is SNHLY and CDR2 FYNNEI. V trimming: 6 bases; J trimming: 8 bases; junction bases outside the gene matches: 4. The CDR3 region has the DNA TGTGCCAGCAGGATTACAGGGGATTCACCCCTCCACTTT. It codes for CASRITGDSPLHF.

The V call is TRBV24-1, the J call TRBJ2-3; 12 nucleotides align to TRBD2. Germline trimming cut 5 bases from V and 3 bases from J; bases unmatched to any gene: 2. The CDR3 totals 15 residues. Germline V gene sequence: CDR1 KGHDR, CDR2 SFDVKD. The CDR3 sequence is CATSASGGATDTQYF. CDR3 DNA: TGTGCCACCAGTGCTAGCGGGGGGGCGACAGATACGCAGTATTTT.

This chain uses TRBV6-5 with TRBJ1-2; 9 bases align to TRBD1. V gave up 2 bases and J gave up 6 bases; unmatched junction bases: 10. Germline CDR1 reads MNHEY; CDR2 reads SVGAGI. The CDR3 covers 16 residues. The CDR3 spells CASSYRQGVLSDGYTF. The CDR3 DNA follows: TGTGCCAGCAGTTACCGACAGGGGGTTTTGAGTGATGGCTACACCTTC.

The chain is built from TRBV19 and TRBJ1-2; TRBD1 aligns across 11 bases. Germline V gene data show CDR1 as LNHDA and CDR2 as SQIVND (reference sequence). This CDR3 spans 13 amino acids. V was pared by 6 bases and J by 8 bases, with 5 bases of the junction left unmatched. The CDR3 nucleotides read TGTGCCAGTAGCCTGGGACAGGGGGAGGGCTACACCTTC. Translating it yields CASSLGQGEGYTF.

The chain uses TRBV28 and TRBJ1-4, with 7 bases identical to TRBD1. The junction had 11 bases not matched to a gene; V was cut back by 6 bases and J by 4 bases. This CDR3 has 16 residues. Germline V gene sequence: CDR1 MDHEN, CDR2 SYDVKM. CDR3 DNA sequence: TGTGCCAGCAGACCGGGACAGAGTCTTTTTAATGAAAAACTGTTTTTT. Amino acid sequence: CASRPGQSLFNEKLFF.